This TCR beta chain was retrieved from a study of glioma-infiltrating T cells. Per germline, CDR1 DFQATT and CDR2 SNEGSKA (reference sequence). Deletions cut 4 bases from V and 13 bases from J, with 10 bases between. There are 9 residues in the CDR3. On this clonotype itself: What it binds is not known. Just one base apart from a much larger clone, this may be a read error.

Study results and caveats: CDR3 overlap between tissue and blood was very small.

Using RNA template, CDR3s of TCR alpha and beta were amplified with iRepertoire arm-PCR. TCRdb redid the calling of the multiplex PCR reads with MiXCR, one entry per CDR3 protein. The repertoire holds roughly 100,000 distinct CDR3 sequences, with around 28% as singletons. Sequenced material: glioma tissue, nonneoplastic brain tissue, or PBMCs (not recorded which). The rearrangement links TRBV20-1 to TRBJ1-2; D is undetermined. This sequence was found in a human donor with low-grade glioma or glioblastoma, undergoing nonglioma brain surgery, or in good health (not recorded which). CDR3 sequence: CSANRDGTF. CDR3 sequence (DNA): TGCAGTGCTAACCGGGATGGCACCTTC.